This entry lists 26 T cell receptor beta chains sequenced from one sample in a study of shared clonotypes between healthy human individuals. The method was immunoSEQ multiplex PCR; TCRdb's version includes in-frame clones alone and lacks a portion of them. Altogether around 1.6 million clones are present, 95% to 99% being singletons, with the ten largest covering approximately 0.45%. Source material: naive CD4+ T cells sorted from blood. As for subset: CD45RA+ positively selected. These receptors were obtained from a man aged 25 to 45 in good health.

The chain recombines TRBV7-2 with TRBJ2-3; 9 bases match TRBD2. CDR3 length equals 17 residues. The V segment lost 1 base and the J segment 6 bases; nucleotides outside the gene matches: 11. Germline CDR1 is SGHTA and CDR2 is FQGNSA. CDR3 nucleotide sequence: TGTGCCAGCAGCTTAGGACTAGCGGAGCTGATTCGGGATACGCAGTATTTT. This sequence encodes CASSLGLAELIRDTQYF.

The rearrangement joins TRBV10-3 to TRBJ2-7, with a weak D call TRBD2 (6 bases). This CDR3 is built from 15 residues. V lost 4 bases, J lost 3 bases, and 16 bases lay in between. CDR1 is ENHRY, CDR2 SYGVKD, per germline. CDR3 nucleotides: TGTGCCATCAGTGGGGGACTTTCGAACCACTACGAGCAGTACTTC. Protein: CAISGGLSNHYEQYF.

The chain uses TRBV25-1 and TRBJ1-2; D is possibly TRBD1 (5 bases). CDR1 and CDR2 from the germline V gene are MGHDK and SYGVNS. The V gene lost 4 bases and the J gene lost 1 base, with 10 bases spanning the gap. This CDR3 spans 14 amino acids. In DNA, the CDR3 is TGTGCCAGCAGTGCCCTCGACAGTAACTATGGCTACACCTTC. It encodes CASSALDSNYGYTF.

The V call is TRBV18, the J call TRBJ2-5; D is uncertain. Germline lookup yields CDR1 KGHSH and CDR2 LQKENI. The CDR3 loop spans 16 amino acids. Trimming stripped 0 bases from V and 2 bases from J, with 13 bases between. CDR3 in amino acids: CASSPPSSTRQETQYF. For the CDR3, the DNA is TGTGCCAGCTCACCACCGTCCTCTACTCGGCAAGAGACCCAGTACTTC.

The gene calls are TRBV10-2 and TRBJ2-7; D gene ambiguous. CDR3 size: 17 residues. Trimming left V 4 bases short and J 1 base short, with 20 bases between. In germline, CDR1 is WSHSY, CDR2 SAAADI. The CDR3 sequence is CASSATFRTDPSYEQYF. CDR3 nucleotide sequence: TGCGCCAGCAGTGCAACATTTCGAACCGACCCGTCCTACGAGCAGTACTTC.

This chain uses TRBV4-2 with TRBJ2-3, with D unclear. The V gene lost 3 bases and the J gene lost 4 bases, with 8 bases spanning the gap. The CDR3 contains 13 residues. Germline V gene data show CDR1 as LGHNA and CDR2 as YNFKEQ. The chain's CDR3 is CASSQARSDTQYF. The CDR3 bases are TGTGCCAGCAGCCAGGCCAGGTCAGATACGCAGTATTTT.

The J gene is TRBJ1-3, the V gene TRBV30; maybe TRBD1 (5 bases). V gave up 4 bases and J gave up 7 bases, with 11 bases separating them. The germline CDR1 and CDR2 sequences are GTSNPN and SVGIG (reference sequence). This CDR3 is built from 12 residues. The CDR3 sequence: CAWTGTLNTIYF. The DNA for the CDR3 is TGTGCCTGGACCGGGACGCTTAACACCATATATTTT.

The gene calls are TRBV18 and TRBJ2-2; 7 positions agree with TRBD1. Germline CDR1 and CDR2: KGHSH and LQKENI. The CDR3 loop spans 17 amino acids. Trimming took 0 bases from V and 3 from J; bases not matched to a gene: 7. The CDR3 region has the DNA TGTGCCAGCTCACCACCTTCGGGACAGCTTTACACCGGGGAGCTGTTTTTT. Its translation: CASSPPSGQLYTGELFF.

Comments on this clone: Other nucleotide sequences from this sample produce the same CDR3. This chain links TRBV28 with TRBJ2-7; D is ambiguous. The CDR3 is 11 residues long. V was trimmed by 3 bases and J by 2 bases, leaving 2 bases between them. Germline CDR1 reads MDHEN; CDR2 reads SYDVKM. For the CDR3, the DNA is TGTGCCAGCAGTTTTACCTACGAGCAGTACTTC. Protein sequence: CASSFTYEQYF.

The gene calls are TRBV6-5 and TRBJ1-1; 8 bases are a match to TRBD1. The CDR3 sequence is 14 residues long. Germline assignment: CDR1 MNHEY and CDR2 SVGAGI. V dropped 5 bases and J dropped 1; count of bases not matched to a gene: 3. In DNA, the CDR3 is TGTGCCAGCAGTCGGACAGGGTGGAACACTGAAGCTTTCTTT. Its protein is CASSRTGWNTEAFF.

This clone has just one count. The V and J genes are TRBV5-5 and TRBJ2-4, with 7 nucleotides matching TRBD1. Germline values: CDR1 SGHKS, CDR2 YYEKEE (reference sequence). The CDR3 sequence is 17 residues long. The trim removed 4 bases at V and 2 bases at J, leaving 12 bases unmatched. This CDR3 is CASSEGQADGSKNIQYF. In DNA, the CDR3 is TGTGCCAGCAGCGAAGGACAGGCGGATGGGTCCAAAAACATTCAGTACTTC. The whole variable domain, filled in from reference TRBV5-5 and TRBJ2-4, reads DAGVTQSPTHLIKTRGQQVTLRCSPISGHKSVSWYQQVLGQGPQFIFQYYEKEERGRGNFPDRFSARQFPNYSSELNVNALLLGDSALYLCASSEGQADGSKNIQYFGAGTRLSVL.

The rearrangement links TRBV28 to TRBJ2-3; a weak D match, TRBD1 (6 bases). The CDR3 runs 15 residues. Trimming removed 3 bases from V and 4 bases from J, with 14 bases in between. Germline V gene lookup returns CDR1 MDHEN and CDR2 SYDVKM. CDR3 protein: CASSFQGGAADTQYF. The CDR3 nucleotides read TGTGCCAGCAGTTTCCAAGGGGGTGCCGCAGATACGCAGTATTTT.

This clone was counted once. Other DNA sequences in this specimen translate into the identical CDR3. The rearrangement uses TRBV30 and TRBJ2-1, with D uncertain. V lost 0 bases to trimming and J lost 8 bases, with 5 bases between them. Germline V gene sequence: CDR1 GTSNPN, CDR2 SVGIG (reference sequence). The CDR3 runs 11 residues. The CDR3 nucleotides read TGTGCCTGGAGTGTTGGGGATGAGCAGTTCTTC. Protein product: CAWSVGDEQFF.

This clone was observed a handful of times. This CDR3 is also generated by other DNA sequences in the sample. V usage is TRBV5-1 and J usage is TRBJ2-1; D gene uncertain. The CDR3 runs to 14 residues. CDR1 is SGHRS and CDR2 is YFSETQ in the germline V gene. V was cut by 0 bases and J by 0 bases, with 4 bases left in between. CDR3 DNA: TGCGCCAGCAGCTTGGACCCCTCCTACAATGAGCAGTTCTTC. This encodes CASSLDPSYNEQFF.

The chain employs TRBV11-2 and TRBJ2-1; 9 bases are a match to TRBD2. V was clipped by 2 bases and J by 4 bases; unmatched bases: 6. Germline assignment: CDR1 SGHAT and CDR2 FQNNGV. This CDR3 spans 16 amino acids. In DNA form, the CDR3 reads TGTGCCAGCAGCTTATCGGTTAGCGGGAGTTACAATGAGCAGTTCTTC. Protein: CASSLSVSGSYNEQFF. Variable domain in full (rest from reference TRBV11-2 and TRBJ2-1): EAGVAQSPRYKIIEKRQSVAFWCNPISGHATLYWYQQILGQGPKLLIQFQNNGVVDDSQLPKDRFSAERLKGVDSTLKIQPAKLEDSAVYLCASSLSVSGSYNEQFFGPGTRLTVL.

The chain is built from TRBV25-1 and TRBJ1-2; tentative D call: TRBD1 (5 bases). Germline CDR1 is MGHDK and CDR2 is SYGVNS. V shed 5 bases and J shed 5 bases, with 9 bases lying between them. The CDR3 has 12 residues. The chain's CDR3 is CASSQGGYGYTF. CDR3 sequence (DNA): TGTGCCAGCAGTCAGGGCGGGTATGGCTACACCTTC.

This chain joins TRBV5-5 and TRBJ2-3, with D uncertain. CDR3 size: 15 residues. Germline values: CDR1 SGHKS, CDR2 YYEKEE (reference sequence). V was cut by 0 bases and J by 1 base, with 9 bases left in between. CDR3 nucleotides: TGTGCCAGCAGCTTGGCGTCCCACCGCACAGATACGCAGTATTTT. Protein product: CASSLASHRTDTQYF.

With regard to this clone: This sample also contains other DNA sequences that code for the same CDR3. The rearrangement joins TRBV9 to TRBJ2-5; D remains unclear. The germline CDR1 and CDR2 sequences are SGDLS and YYNGEE. V lost 0 bases and J 1 base, leaving 4 bases between the germline ends. This CDR3 has 13 amino acids. The CDR3 spells CASSVVGQETQYF. As DNA, the CDR3 is TGTGCCAGCAGCGTAGTCGGCCAAGAGACCCAGTACTTC.

V usage is TRBV7-9 and J usage is TRBJ2-7; 11 nucleotides agree with TRBD2. This CDR3 spans 16 amino acids. The J segment lost 4 bases and the V segment lost 0 bases, leaving 5 bases of the junction unmatched. Germline V lookup: CDR1 SEHNR, CDR2 FQNEAQ (reference sequence). In nucleotides, the CDR3 is TGTGCCAGCAGCTTAGCACTAGCGGGAGTAGTATACGAGCAGTACTTC. Translated: CASSLALAGVVYEQYF.

As regards this clone: Within the sample, other DNA sequences also encode this same CDR3. This rearrangement joins TRBV18 to TRBJ2-7; D is unresolved. V lost 3 bases to trimming and J lost 1 base, with 7 bases between them. This CDR3 contains 13 residues. Germline CDR1 is KGHSH and CDR2 is LQKENI. CDR3 sequence (DNA): TGTGCCAGCTCACCTCTTCGGTCCTACGAGCAGTACTTC. As protein: CASSPLRSYEQYF.

The chain couples TRBV9 to TRBJ1-5; D ambiguous. Germline V gene data show CDR1 as SGDLS and CDR2 as YYNGEE. The CDR3 runs to 12 residues. Deletions cut 9 bases from V and 0 bases from J, with 7 bases between. The CDR3 region has the DNA TGTGCCAATGGAAGTAGCAATCAGCCCCAGCATTTT. It specifies CANGSSNQPQHF.

The J gene is TRBJ1-2, the V gene TRBV14, with 9 bases fitting TRBD1. CDR1 SGHDN and CDR2 FVKESK come from the germline V gene. This CDR3 is 15 amino acids long. Losses at the gene ends were 4 bases for V and 2 bases for J; bases not matched to a gene: 5. Written as DNA, the CDR3 is TGTGCCAGCAGCCCACGGACAGGGGAGAACTATGGCTACACCTTC. It yields the protein CASSPRTGENYGYTF.

The chain recombines TRBV5-1 with TRBJ2-5, with D perhaps given as TRBD1 or TRBD2 (5 bases each). Germline loops: CDR1 SGHRS, CDR2 YFSETQ. The V and J ends lost 7 bases and 2 bases respectively, with 12 bases between them. There are 13 residues in the CDR3. For the CDR3, the DNA is TGCGCCAGCTTTGGGGGACCTCAAGAGACCCAGTACTTC. As protein: CASFGGPQETQYF. Supplemented by reference TRBV5-1 and TRBJ2-5, the full variable domain reads KAGVTQTPRYLIKTRGQQVTLSCSPISGHRSVSWYQQTPGQGLQFLFEYFSETQRNKGNFPGRFSGRQFSNSRSEMNVSTLELGDSALYLCASFGGPQETQYFGPGTRLLVL.

The chain is built from TRBV25-1 and TRBJ2-1, with 7 bases lining up with TRBD1. Germline V lookup: CDR1 MGHDK, CDR2 SYGVNS. V was clipped by 5 bases and J by 5 bases; unmatched bases: 9. This CDR3 spans 15 amino acids. This chain's CDR3 is CASSKLGQDNNEQFF. The CDR3 coding sequence is TGTGCCAGCAGTAAACTAGGACAGGACAACAATGAGCAGTTCTTC.

This chain connects TRBV2 to TRBJ2-6; 8 bases map to TRBD1. Trimming at V came to 6 bases and at J to 0 bases, leaving 4 bases not matched to a gene. The CDR3 has 16 amino acids. Germline lookup yields CDR1 SNHLY and CDR2 FYNNEI. DNA for the CDR3: TGTGCCAGCAGCAGGGGGCCTTTCTCTGGGGCCAACGTCCTGACTTTC. Translation gives CASSRGPFSGANVLTF.

The chain recombines TRBV21-1 with TRBJ2-7. TRBV21-1 is deemed a pseudogene. This CDR3 is built from 15 residues. The CDR3 here is CASSKGGPTSYEQYF. DNA of the CDR3: TGTGCCAGCAGCAAAGGGGGACCGACATCCTACGAGCAGTACTTC.